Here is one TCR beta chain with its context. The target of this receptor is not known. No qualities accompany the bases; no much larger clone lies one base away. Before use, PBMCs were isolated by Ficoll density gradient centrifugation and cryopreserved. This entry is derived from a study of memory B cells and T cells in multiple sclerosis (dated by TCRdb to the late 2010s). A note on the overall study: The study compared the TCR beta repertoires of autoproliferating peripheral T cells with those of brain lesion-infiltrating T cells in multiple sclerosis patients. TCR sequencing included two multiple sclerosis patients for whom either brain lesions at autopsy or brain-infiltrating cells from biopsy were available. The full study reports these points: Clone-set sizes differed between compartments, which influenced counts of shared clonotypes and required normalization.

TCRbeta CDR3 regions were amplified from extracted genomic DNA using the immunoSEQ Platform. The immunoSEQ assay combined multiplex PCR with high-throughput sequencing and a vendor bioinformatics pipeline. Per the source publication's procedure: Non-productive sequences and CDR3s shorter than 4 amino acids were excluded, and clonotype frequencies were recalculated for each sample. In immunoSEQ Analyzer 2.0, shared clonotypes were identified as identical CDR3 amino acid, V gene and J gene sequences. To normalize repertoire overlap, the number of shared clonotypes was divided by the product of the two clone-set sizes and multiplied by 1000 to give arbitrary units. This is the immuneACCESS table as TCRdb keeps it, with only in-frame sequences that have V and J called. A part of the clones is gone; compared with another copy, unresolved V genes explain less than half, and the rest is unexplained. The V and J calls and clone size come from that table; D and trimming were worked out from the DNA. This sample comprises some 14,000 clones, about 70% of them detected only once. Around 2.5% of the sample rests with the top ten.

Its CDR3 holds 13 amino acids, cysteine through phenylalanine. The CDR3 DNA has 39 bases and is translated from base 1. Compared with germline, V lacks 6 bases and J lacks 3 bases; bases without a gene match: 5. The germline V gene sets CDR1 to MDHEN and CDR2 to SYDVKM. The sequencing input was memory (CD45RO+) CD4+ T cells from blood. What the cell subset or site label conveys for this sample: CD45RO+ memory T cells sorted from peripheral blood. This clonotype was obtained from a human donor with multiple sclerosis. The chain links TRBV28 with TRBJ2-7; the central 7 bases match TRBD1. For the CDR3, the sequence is CASSDRVNYEQYF. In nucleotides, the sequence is TGTGCCAGCAGCGACAGGGTTAACTACGAGCAGTACTTC.